These 16 T cell receptor beta chains share one sample of origin, sequenced in a study of response to subunit inactivated influenza vaccine. TCRdb re-called the RT-PCR reads with MiXCR, one entry per CDR3 protein. The sample holds under 750,000 distinct CDR3 sequences, about 11% seen once. Specimen: PBMCs from blood, collected on the day of vaccination. Every receptor here comes from a middle-aged man who received an inactivated influenza vaccine.

The rearrangement links TRBV4-3 to TRBJ1-6; tentative D call: TRBD1 (6 bases). This CDR3 is built from 14 residues. CDR1 and CDR2 from the germline V gene are LGHNA and YSLEER. Trimming removed 4 bases at V and 7 bases at J, with 11 bases between. In nucleotides, the CDR3 is TGCGCCAGCAGCCGCGTAACAGGGAATTCACCCCTCCACTTT. Protein sequence: CASSRVTGNSPLHF.

This chain joins TRBV20-1 and TRBJ2-2; 9 positions match TRBD1. CDR3 length: 15 amino acids. Germline V gene lookup returns CDR1 DFQATT and CDR2 SNEGSKA (reference sequence). The V segment lost 1 base and the J segment 7 bases; nucleotides outside the gene matches: 7. CDR3: CSARVGDRVVGELFF. The CDR3 bases are TGCAGTGCTAGAGTAGGGGACAGGGTGGTCGGGGAGCTGTTTTTT.

This clonotype came up a few times. The rearrangement uses TRBV6-2 or TRBV6-3 and TRBJ2-6; 7 bases are a match to TRBD1. Germline CDR1 and CDR2: MNHEY and SVGEGT. Losses at the gene ends were 9 bases for V and 0 bases for J; bases not matched to a gene: 14. CDR3 length: 18 amino acids. CDR3 amino acids: CASLPRRDSSSGANVLTF. CDR3 DNA sequence: TGTGCCAGTCTCCCGCGCCGGGACAGTTCCTCTGGGGCCAACGTCCTGACTTTC.

The rearrangement joins TRBV27 to TRBJ2-7; 7 bases are shared with TRBD2. V shed 5 bases, J shed 5 bases, and the junction held 6 bases outside the gene matches. The CDR3 loop spans 13 amino acids. Germline values: CDR1 MNHEY, CDR2 SMNVEV (reference sequence). Written as DNA, the CDR3 is TGTGCCAGCAGTAGCTACGGGAGGAACGAGCAGTACTTC. This gives the protein CASSSYGRNEQYF.

This rearrangement joins TRBV7-2 to TRBJ2-7, with 13 bases aligning to TRBD2. This CDR3 region has 14 residues. The J segment lost 6 bases and the V segment lost 7 bases, leaving 6 bases of the junction unmatched. Germline V CDR1 and CDR2: SGHTA, FQGNSA. The CDR3: CASIGLAGVGEQYF. The CDR3, as DNA: TGTGCCAGCATTGGACTAGCGGGAGTGGGCGAGCAGTACTTC.

In this sample, this clonotype turned up a few times. CDR3 residues: CASSQDPSGGGQETQYF. CDR3 nucleotide sequence: TGCGCCAGCAGCCAAGATCCTAGCGGGGGGGGTCAGGAGACCCAGTACTTC. The V call is TRBV4-3, the J call TRBJ2-5, with 12 nucleotides matching TRBD2. Germline V gene lookup returns CDR1 LGHNA and CDR2 YSLEER. The CDR3 sequence is 17 residues long. Trimming at V came to 0 bases and at J to 5 bases, leaving 7 bases not matched to a gene.

V usage is TRBV7-2 and J usage is TRBJ1-1; a possible D gene is TRBD1 (5 bases). There are 14 residues in the CDR3. Trimming removed 1 base from V and 4 bases from J, with 10 bases in between. Per germline, CDR1 SGHTA and CDR2 FQGNSA. CDR3 protein: CASSLDRRVTEAFF. As DNA, the CDR3 is TGTGCCAGCAGCTTAGACAGGAGGGTCACTGAAGCTTTCTTT.

This clonotype appeared a few times. V usage is TRBV5-1 and J usage is TRBJ1-4; D not resolved. Between the trimmed V and J ends, which lost 0 bases and 4 bases, there was a span of 13 bases. The CDR3 is made up of 16 amino acids. Germline-derived CDR1 and CDR2 are SGHRS and YFSETQ. The CDR3, as DNA: TGCGCCAGCAGCTTGGCCTTTGTAGAAAATAATGAAAAACTGTTTTTT. Its protein is CASSLAFVENNEKLFF.

This clonotype appeared a few times. The V and J genes are TRBV12-3 or TRBV12-4 and TRBJ2-5; 10 nucleotides agree with TRBD2. With V trimmed by 7 bases and J by 5 bases, 10 bases remained unmatched. CDR3 length: 15 amino acids. As DNA, the CDR3 is TGTGCCAGCACCACCCTTAGCGGGGGGTGGGAGACCCAGTACTTC. Residues: CASTTLSGGWETQYF.

The chain's CDR3 is CASSLLGQSYEQYF. CDR3 nucleotide sequence: TGCGCCAGCAGCTTGCTTGGCCAGTCCTACGAGCAGTACTTC. This chain connects TRBV5-1 to TRBJ2-7; no definite D call. This CDR3 has 14 residues. V was shortened by 1 base and J by 1 base, with 9 bases between the two germline ends. Germline CDR1 SGHRS, CDR2 YFSETQ.

The rearrangement joins TRBV11-1 to TRBJ2-3, with D maybe TRBD1 (6 bases). Per the germline V gene, CDR1 is SGHAT and CDR2 is FQDESV (reference sequence). V lost 6 bases, J lost 4 bases, and 11 bases lay in between. This CDR3 contains 13 residues. The CDR3 DNA follows: TGTGCCAGCAGGGCACAGGGTCCAGATACGCAGTATTTT. Translating it yields CASRAQGPDTQYF.

This clonotype was counted a few times. In DNA, the CDR3 is TGTGCCAGCAGCCAGAGTGACAGAGTCTATGGCTACACCTTC. It specifies CASSQSDRVYGYTF. V usage is TRBV4-2 and J usage is TRBJ1-2; D is possibly TRBD1 (5 bases). This CDR3 has 14 amino acids. V was clipped by 3 bases and J by 4 bases, with 12 bases between them. Germline V gene lookup returns CDR1 LGHNA and CDR2 YNFKEQ.

This clonotype was found a few times. The rearrangement uses TRBV7-6 and TRBJ2-7, with D perhaps TRBD2 (6 bases). V was shortened by 2 bases and J by 0 bases, with 14 bases between the two germline ends. Germline lookup yields CDR1 SGHVS and CDR2 FNYEAQ. The CDR3 extends over 16 amino acids. CDR3 DNA sequence: TGTGCCAGCAGCTTACTAGCCGGCGGGAACTCCTACGAGCAGTACTTC. Translating it yields CASSLLAGGNSYEQYF.

This chain connects TRBV6-1 to TRBJ2-7; 12 nucleotides agree with TRBD2. This CDR3 contains 16 residues. CDR1 and CDR2 from the germline V gene are MNHNS and SASEGT. V shed 5 bases and J 1 base; nucleotides not matched to a gene: 6. The CDR3 here is CASSPQTSGSSYEQYF. CDR3 bases: TGTGCCAGCAGTCCCCAGACTAGCGGGAGTTCCTACGAGCAGTACTTC.

This chain joins TRBV7-6 and TRBJ2-1; 7 nucleotides agree with TRBD2. The V and J ends lost 5 bases and 3 bases, in that order; junction bases with no gene match: 7. Germline CDR1 is SGHVS and CDR2 is FNYEAQ. The CDR3 is 15 amino acids. The CDR3 DNA is TGTGCCAGCAGCGGGGGGGTAGCGTTCTACAATGAGCAGTTCTTC. Amino acid sequence: CASSGGVAFYNEQFF.

This clonotype has just one count. The CDR3 spells CASPLGGGWAYEQYF. The CDR3 DNA sequence: TGTGCCAGCCCACTGGGGGGAGGTTGGGCCTACGAGCAGTACTTC. The rearrangement joins TRBV12-3 or TRBV12-4 to TRBJ2-7; D might be TRBD2 (6 bases). The CDR3 is 15 amino acids. V lost 8 bases and J 2 bases, leaving 19 bases between the germline ends.